This TCR beta chain was retrieved from a study of cytomegalovirus exposure and HLA in healthy donors. Regarding the study as a whole: TCR clusters originating in the first cohort tended to co-occur in the 110 or so validation repertoires, according to a later analysis.

V shed 8 bases and J shed 5 bases, with 18 bases lying between them. The CDR3 contains 14 residues. Germline V lookup: CDR1 WNHNN, CDR2 SYGVQD (reference sequence). This clone is a singleton in its sample. Its antigen is not known. TCRdb's table, derived via immunoSEQ multiplex PCR, lists solely in-frame clones and lacks some. Of more than 110,000 clones listed, 85% to 90% are singletons. Sequencing input: PBMCs. The genes are TRBV10-1 and TRBJ2-5, with D tentatively TRBD2 (7 bases). This sequence originates from a woman younger than 30 in good health and CMV-seropositive. The CDR3 region is CASSTSRGFETQYF. CDR3 DNA: TGCGCCAGCTCGACTAGCAGGGGATTCGAGACCCAGTACTTC.